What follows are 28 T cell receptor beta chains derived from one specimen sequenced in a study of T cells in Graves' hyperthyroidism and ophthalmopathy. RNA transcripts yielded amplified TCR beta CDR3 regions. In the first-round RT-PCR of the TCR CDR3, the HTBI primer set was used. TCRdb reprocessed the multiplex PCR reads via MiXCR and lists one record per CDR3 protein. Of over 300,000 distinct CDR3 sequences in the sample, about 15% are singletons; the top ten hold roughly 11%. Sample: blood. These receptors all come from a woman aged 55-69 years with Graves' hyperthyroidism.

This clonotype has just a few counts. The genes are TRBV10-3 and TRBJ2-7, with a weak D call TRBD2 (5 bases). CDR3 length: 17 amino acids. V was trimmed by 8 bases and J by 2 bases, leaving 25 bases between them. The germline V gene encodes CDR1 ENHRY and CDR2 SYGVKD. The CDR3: CAIARPRTPLGPYEQYF. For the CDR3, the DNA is TGTGCCATCGCCAGACCCCGGACTCCCCTAGGACCCTACGAGCAGTACTTC.

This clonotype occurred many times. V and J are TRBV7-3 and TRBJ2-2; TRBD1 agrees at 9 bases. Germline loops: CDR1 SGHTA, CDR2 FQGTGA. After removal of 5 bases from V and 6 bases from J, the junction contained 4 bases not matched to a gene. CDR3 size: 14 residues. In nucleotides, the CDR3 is TGTGCCAGCAGCCCCCGACAGGGGGCCGGGGAGCTGTTTTTT. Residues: CASSPRQGAGELFF. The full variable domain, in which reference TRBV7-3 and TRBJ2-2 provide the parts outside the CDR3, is GAGVSQTPSNKVTEKGKYVELRCDPISGHTALYWYRQSLGQGPEFLIYFQGTGAADDSGLPNDRFFAVRPEGSVSTLKIQRTERGDSAVYLCASSPRQGAGELFFGEGSRLTVL.

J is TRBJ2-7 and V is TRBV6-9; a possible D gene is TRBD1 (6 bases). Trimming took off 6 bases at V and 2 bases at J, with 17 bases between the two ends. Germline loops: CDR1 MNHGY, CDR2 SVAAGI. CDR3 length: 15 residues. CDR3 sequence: CASSYTGQTAYEQYF. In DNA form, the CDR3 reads TGTGCCAGCAGCTATACCGGACAGACGGCCTACGAGCAGTACTTC.

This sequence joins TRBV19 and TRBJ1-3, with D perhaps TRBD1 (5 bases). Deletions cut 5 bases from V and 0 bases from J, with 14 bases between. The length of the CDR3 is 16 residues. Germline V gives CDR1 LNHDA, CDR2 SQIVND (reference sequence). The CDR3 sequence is CASSFQTGTSGNTIYF. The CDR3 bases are TGTGCCAGTAGTTTTCAAACAGGAACCTCTGGAAACACCATATATTTT.

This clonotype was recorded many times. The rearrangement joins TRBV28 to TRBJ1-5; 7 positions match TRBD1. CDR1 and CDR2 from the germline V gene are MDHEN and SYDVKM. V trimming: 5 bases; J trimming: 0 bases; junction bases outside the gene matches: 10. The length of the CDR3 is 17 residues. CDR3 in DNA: TGTGCCAGCAGTGGGCCCTCGGGACAGTCTAGCAATCAGCCCCAGCATTTT. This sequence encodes CASSGPSGQSSNQPQHF.

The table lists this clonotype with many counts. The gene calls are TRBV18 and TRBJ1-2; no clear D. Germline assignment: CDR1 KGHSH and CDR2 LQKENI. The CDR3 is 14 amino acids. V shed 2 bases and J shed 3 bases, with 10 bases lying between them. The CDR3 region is CASSPGEGDYGYTF. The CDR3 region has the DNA TGTGCCAGCTCACCAGGCGAAGGCGACTATGGCTACACCTTC.

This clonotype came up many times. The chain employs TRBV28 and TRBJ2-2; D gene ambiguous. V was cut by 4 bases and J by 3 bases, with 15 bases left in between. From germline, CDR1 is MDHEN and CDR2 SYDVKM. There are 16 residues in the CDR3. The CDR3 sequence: CASSSTTLRYTGELFF. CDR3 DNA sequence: TGTGCCAGCAGTTCCACGACTTTACGATACACCGGGGAGCTGTTTTTT.

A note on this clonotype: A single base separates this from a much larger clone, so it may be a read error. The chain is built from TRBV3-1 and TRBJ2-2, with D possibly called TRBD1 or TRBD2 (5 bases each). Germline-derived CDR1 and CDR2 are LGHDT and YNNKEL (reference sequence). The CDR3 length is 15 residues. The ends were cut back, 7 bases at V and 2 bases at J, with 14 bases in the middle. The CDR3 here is CASNSRGANTGELFF. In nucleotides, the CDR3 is TGTGCCAGCAATTCAAGAGGGGCCAACACCGGGGAGCTGTTTTTT.

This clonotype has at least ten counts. The CDR3 region is CASSLDTSGGYEQYF. In DNA, the CDR3 is TGTGCCAGCAGCTTAGACACTAGCGGGGGTTACGAGCAGTACTTC. The chain couples TRBV11-2 to TRBJ2-7; 11 nucleotides match TRBD2. V shed 0 bases, J shed 4 bases, and the junction held 2 bases outside the gene matches. Germline V CDR1 and CDR2: SGHAT, FQNNGV. This CDR3 is built from 15 residues.

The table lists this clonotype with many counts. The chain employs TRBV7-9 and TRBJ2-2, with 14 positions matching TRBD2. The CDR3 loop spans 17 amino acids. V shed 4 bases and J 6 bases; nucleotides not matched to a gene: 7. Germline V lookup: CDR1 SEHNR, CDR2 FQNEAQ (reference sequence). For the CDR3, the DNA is TGTGCCAGCAGCTCGGGACTAGCGGGAGTCGTAGCCGGGGAGCTGTTTTTT. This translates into CASSSGLAGVVAGELFF. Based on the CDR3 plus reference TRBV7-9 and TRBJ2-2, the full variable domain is DTGVSQNPRHKITKRGQNVTFRCDPISEHNRLYWYRQTLGQGPEFLTYFQNEAQLEKSRLLSDRFSAERPKGSFSTLEIQRTEQGDSAMYLCASSSGLAGVVAGELFFGEGSRLTVL.

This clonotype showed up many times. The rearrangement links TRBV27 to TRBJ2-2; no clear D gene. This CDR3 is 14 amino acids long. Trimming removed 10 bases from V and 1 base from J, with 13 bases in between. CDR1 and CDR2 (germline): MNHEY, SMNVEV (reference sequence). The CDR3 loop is CATQWGRNTGELFF. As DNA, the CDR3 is TGTGCCACCCAGTGGGGTAGGAACACCGGGGAGCTGTTTTTT.

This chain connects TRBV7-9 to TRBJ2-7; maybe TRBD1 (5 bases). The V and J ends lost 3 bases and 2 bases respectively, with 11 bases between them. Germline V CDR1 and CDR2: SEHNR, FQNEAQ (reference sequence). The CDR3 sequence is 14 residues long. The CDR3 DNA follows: TGTGCCAGCAGCTTTCCCGGCAGGGCCTACGAGCAGTACTTC. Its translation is CASSFPGRAYEQYF.

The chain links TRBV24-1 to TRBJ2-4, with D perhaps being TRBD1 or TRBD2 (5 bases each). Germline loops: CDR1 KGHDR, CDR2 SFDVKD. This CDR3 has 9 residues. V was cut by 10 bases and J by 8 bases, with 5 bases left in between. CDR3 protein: CATGDIQYF. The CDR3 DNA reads TGTGCCACGGGGGACATTCAGTACTTC.

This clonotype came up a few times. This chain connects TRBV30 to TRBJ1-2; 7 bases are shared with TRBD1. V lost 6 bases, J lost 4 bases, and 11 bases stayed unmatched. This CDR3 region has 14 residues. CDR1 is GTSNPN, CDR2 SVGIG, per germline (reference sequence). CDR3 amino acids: CACQREGASYGYTF. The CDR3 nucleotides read TGTGCCTGCCAGCGGGAGGGGGCCTCCTATGGCTACACCTTC.

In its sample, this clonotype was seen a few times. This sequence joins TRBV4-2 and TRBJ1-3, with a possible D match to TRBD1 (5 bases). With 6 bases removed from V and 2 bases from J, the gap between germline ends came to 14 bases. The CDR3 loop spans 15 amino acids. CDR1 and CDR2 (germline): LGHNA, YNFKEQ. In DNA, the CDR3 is TGTGCCAGCAGGGGACTGCTGGACACTGGAAACACCATATATTTT. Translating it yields CASRGLLDTGNTIYF.

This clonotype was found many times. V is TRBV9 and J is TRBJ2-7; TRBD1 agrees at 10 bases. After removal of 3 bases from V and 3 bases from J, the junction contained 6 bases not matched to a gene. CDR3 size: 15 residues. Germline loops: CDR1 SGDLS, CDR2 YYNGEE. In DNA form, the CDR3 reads TGTGCCAGCAGCGCCGGGACAGGGGTCGGCTACGAGCAGTACTTC. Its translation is CASSAGTGVGYEQYF.

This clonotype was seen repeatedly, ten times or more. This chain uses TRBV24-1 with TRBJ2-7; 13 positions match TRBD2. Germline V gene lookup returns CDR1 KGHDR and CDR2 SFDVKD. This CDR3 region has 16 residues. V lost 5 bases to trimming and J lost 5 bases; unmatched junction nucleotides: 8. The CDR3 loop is CATSGTGTSGIHEQYF. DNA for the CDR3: TGTGCCACCAGTGGCACCGGGACTAGCGGGATCCACGAGCAGTACTTC.

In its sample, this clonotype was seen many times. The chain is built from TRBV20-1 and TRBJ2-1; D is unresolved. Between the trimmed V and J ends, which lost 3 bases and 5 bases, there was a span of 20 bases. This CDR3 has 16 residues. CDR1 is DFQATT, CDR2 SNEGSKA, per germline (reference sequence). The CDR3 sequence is CSASSPRGSFNNEQFF. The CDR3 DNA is TGCAGTGCTAGCTCTCCCCGAGGTTCATTTAACAATGAGCAGTTCTTC.

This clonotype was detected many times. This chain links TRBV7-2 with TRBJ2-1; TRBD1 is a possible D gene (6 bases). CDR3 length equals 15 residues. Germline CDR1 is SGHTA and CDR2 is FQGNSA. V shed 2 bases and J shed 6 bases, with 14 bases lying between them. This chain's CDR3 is CASSLQGPPGNEQFF. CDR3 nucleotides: TGTGCCAGCAGCTTACAGGGGCCCCCCGGCAATGAGCAGTTCTTC.

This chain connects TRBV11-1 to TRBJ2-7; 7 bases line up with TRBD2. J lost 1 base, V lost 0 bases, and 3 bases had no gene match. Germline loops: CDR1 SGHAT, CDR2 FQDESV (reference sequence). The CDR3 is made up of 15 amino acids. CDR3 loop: CASSLAASGSYEQYF. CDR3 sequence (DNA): TGTGCCAGCAGCTTAGCAGCTAGCGGTTCCTACGAGCAGTACTTC.

The CDR3 coding sequence is TGTGCCAGCAGCCATGGCAGGGGGTTCTACGAGCAGTACTTC. This sequence encodes CASSHGRGFYEQYF. This rearrangement joins TRBV14 to TRBJ2-7, with TRBD1 identical over 7 bases. With V trimmed by 3 bases and J by 3 bases, 5 bases remained unmatched. Germline V gene data show CDR1 as SGHDN and CDR2 as FVKESK. This CDR3 region has 14 residues.

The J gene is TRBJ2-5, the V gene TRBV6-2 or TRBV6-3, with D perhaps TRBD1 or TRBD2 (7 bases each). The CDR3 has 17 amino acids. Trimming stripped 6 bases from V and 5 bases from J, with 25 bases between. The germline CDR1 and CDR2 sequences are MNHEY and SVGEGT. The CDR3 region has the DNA TGTGCCAGCAGGGCAGGGGGGGCGGCGGGAGAGAAGGAGACCCAGTACTTC. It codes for CASRAGGAAGEKETQYF.

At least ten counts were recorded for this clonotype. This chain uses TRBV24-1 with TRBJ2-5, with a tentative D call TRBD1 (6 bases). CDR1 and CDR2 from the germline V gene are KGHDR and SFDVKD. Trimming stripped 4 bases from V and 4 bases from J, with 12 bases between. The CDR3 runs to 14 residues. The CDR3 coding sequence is TGTGCCACCAGTGACCCTGGACAGCCAGAGACCCAGTACTTC. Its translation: CATSDPGQPETQYF.

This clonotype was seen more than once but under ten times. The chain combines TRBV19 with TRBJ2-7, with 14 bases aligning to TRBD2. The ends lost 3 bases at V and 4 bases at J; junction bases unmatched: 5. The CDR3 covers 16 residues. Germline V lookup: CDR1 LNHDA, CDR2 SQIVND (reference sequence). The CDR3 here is CASSMVGTSGSYEQYF. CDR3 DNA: TGTGCCAGTAGTATGGTAGGGACTAGCGGGAGTTACGAGCAGTACTTC.

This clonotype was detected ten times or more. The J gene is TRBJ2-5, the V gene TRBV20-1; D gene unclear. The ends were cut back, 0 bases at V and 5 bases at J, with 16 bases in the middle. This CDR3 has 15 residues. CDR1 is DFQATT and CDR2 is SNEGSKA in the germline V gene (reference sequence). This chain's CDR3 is CSARDFGGGQETQYF. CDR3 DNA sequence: TGCAGTGCTAGAGATTTTGGTGGCGGTCAGGAGACCCAGTACTTC.

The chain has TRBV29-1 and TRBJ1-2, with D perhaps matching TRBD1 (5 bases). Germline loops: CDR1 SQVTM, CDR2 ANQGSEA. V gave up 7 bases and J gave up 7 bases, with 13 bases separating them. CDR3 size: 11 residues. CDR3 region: CSAGDFAGYTF. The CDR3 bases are TGCAGCGCTGGGGACTTCGCTGGCTACACCTTC. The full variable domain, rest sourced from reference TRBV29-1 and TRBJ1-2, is SAVISQKPSRDICQRGTSLTIQCQVDSQVTMMFWYRQQPGQSLTLIATANQGSEATYESGFVIDKFPISRPNLTFSTLTVSNMSPEDSSIYLCSAGDFAGYTFGSGTRLTVV.

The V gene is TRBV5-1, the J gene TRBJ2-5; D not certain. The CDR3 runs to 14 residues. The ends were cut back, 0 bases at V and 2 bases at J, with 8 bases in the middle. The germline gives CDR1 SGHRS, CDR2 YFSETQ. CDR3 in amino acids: CASSLARRQETQYF. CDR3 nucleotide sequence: TGCGCCAGCAGCTTGGCCCGTAGGCAAGAGACCCAGTACTTC. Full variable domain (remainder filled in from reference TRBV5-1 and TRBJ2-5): KAGVTQTPRYLIKTRGQQVTLSCSPISGHRSVSWYQQTPGQGLQFLFEYFSETQRNKGNFPGRFSGRQFSNSRSEMNVSTLELGDSALYLCASSLARRQETQYFGPGTRLLVL.

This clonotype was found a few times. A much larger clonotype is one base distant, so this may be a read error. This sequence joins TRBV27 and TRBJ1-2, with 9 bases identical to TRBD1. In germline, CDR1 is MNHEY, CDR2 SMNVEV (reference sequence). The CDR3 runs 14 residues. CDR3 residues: CASSWDRETYGCTF. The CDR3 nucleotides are TGTGCCAGCAGTTGGGACAGGGAAACCTATGGCTGCACCTTC.